Below, one T cell receptor (beta chain) is given with its context. The specificity of this receptor is unknown. No base qualities exist here, and no much larger clone lies one base off it. This beta chain is a stray read from a library made for alpha chains; its abundance is not meaningful. Sample time point, as interpreted from the label and publication: sample taken at primary tumor resection. The donors were 65 to 85 patients from the lung TRACERx cohort who had early-stage, untreated non-small cell lung cancer. TCR sequencing used whole RNA extracted from tumor and nontumor lung tissue, or from cryopreserved PBMC samples, without cell sorting. Only patients with enough RNA available from two or more tumor regions were chosen for TCR sequencing. Tumor and adjacent nontumor lung specimens were reviewed by a lung pathologist before selection. These data belong to a study of spatial heterogeneity in lung cancer (dated by TCRdb to between 2018 and 2021). Regarding the complete study: More beta-chain than alpha-chain transcripts were consistently detected, likely reflecting higher beta-chain transcript abundance. A strong correlation was found between TCR transcript counts in tumor regions and a T cell transcriptional module score from matched bulk RNA-seq. In the raw uncorrected reads, each unique combination of TCR and UMI appeared more than ten times on average. TCR alpha and beta repertoires were quantitatively compared across multiple tumor regions, matched nontumor lung and blood in non-small cell lung cancer. The study linked features of the TCR repertoire to counts of nonsynonymous mutations, which were determined by whole-exome sequencing of tumor tissue. At surgery, some 200 tumor regions, around 64 matched nontumor lung samples and fewer than 60 PBMC samples were TCR-sequenced for both alpha and beta chains. General study outcomes and caveats: TCR-seq was estimated to cover only 6.5% to 9% of tumor T cells for alpha chains and approximately 12% for beta chains. Counts of ubiquitous and regional expanded TCRs were found to correlate with counts of ubiquitous and regional nonsynonymous mutations, respectively. Additional single-cell paired TCR alpha and beta sequencing was considered necessary to confirm, at a functional level, the hypothesis that regional TCRs recognize regional mutations. A correlation was observed between the number of expanded intratumoral alpha and beta TCRs and the tumor nonsynonymous mutation count.

Relative to germline, V is 1 base shorter and J is 3 bases shorter, with 13 bases between their ends. The CDR3 starts with the cysteine, ends with the phenylalanine, and has 15 residues. Solely the CDR3 DNA is kept, with 45 bases framed from the first base. For CDR1 and CDR2, the germline V gene lists MGHRA and YSYEKL. The library was produced with 5' RACE. These reads were obtained on a NextSeq 500. To allow correction of PCR and sequencing errors, the TCR library protocol tagged every TCR cDNA molecule with a unique molecular identifier. From the authors' description of their analysis: TCR identification, UMI-based error correction and CDR3 extraction were performed with Decombinator tools. TCRs above a frequency of 2 per 1,000, corresponding to the top 1% of the tumor frequency distribution, were defined as expanded. Expanded tumor TCRs were classed as regional if statistically deemed absent (corrected P<0.05) from at least one tumor region, otherwise ubiquitous. Each repertoire was subsampled 100 times to 5,000 TCRs, after which Renyi diversity was computed with the R vegan package. CDR3 similarity networks were built from amino acid triplet string-kernel similarity, with CDR3s being connected when pairwise similarity was above 0.82. TCRdb handled the public reads itself, with Q25 trimming in fastp and clone calling in MiXCR, and kept productive beta chains. Duplicate CDR3 protein sequences are folded into a single record with the most common DNA and genes. TCRdb, not the original authors, processed these V and J calls. Counted in this sample were 2,500 to 3,500 distinct CDR3 sequences; roughly a sixth of them appeared once. The ten biggest clones cover roughly 15% of the sample.

This receptor was taken from a male donor with early-stage non-small cell lung cancer. The chain couples TRBV4-1 to TRBJ2-7; the D gene is perhaps TRBD1, on 6 matching bases. The sample was lung tumor tissue, taken at surgery. The CDR3 protein is CASSQVGAGFYEQYF. The DNA is TGCGCCAGCAGCCAAGTGGGGGCAGGCTTCTACGAGCAGTACTTC.